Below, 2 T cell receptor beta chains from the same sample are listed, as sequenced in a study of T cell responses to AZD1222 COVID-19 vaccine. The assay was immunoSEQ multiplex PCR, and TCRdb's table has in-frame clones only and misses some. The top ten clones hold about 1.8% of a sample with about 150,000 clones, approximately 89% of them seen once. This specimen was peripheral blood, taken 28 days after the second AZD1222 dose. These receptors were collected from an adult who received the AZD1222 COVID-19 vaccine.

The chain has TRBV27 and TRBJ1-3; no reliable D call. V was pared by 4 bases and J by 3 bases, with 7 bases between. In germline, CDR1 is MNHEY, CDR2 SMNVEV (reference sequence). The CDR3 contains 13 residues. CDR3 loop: CASSSNLGNTIYF. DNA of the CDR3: TGTGCCAGCAGTTCCAACCTTGGAAACACCATATATTTT.

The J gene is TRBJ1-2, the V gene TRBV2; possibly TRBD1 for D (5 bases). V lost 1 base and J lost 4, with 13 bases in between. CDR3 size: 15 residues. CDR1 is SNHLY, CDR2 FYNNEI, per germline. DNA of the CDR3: TGTGCCAGCAGTGAAGGATTTGGGGGAGTCTATGGCTACACCTTC. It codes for CASSEGFGGVYGYTF.